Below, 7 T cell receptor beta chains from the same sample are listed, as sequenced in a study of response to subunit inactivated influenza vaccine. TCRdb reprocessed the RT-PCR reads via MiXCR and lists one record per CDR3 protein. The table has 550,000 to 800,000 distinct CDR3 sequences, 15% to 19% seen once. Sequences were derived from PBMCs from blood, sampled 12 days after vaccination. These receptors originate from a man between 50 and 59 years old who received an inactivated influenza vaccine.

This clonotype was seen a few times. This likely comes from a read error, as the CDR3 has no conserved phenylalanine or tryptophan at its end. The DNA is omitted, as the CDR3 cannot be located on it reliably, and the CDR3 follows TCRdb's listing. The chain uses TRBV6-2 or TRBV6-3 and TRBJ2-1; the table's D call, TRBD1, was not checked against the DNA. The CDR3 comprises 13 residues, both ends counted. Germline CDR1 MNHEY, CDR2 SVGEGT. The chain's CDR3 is CASSQTPDRPQIV.

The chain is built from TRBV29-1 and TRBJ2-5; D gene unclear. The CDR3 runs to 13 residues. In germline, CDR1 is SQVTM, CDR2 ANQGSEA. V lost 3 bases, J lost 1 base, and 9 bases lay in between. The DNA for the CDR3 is TGCAGCGTTGACTTGGTGCTCCAAGAGACCCAGTACTTC. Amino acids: CSVDLVLQETQYF.

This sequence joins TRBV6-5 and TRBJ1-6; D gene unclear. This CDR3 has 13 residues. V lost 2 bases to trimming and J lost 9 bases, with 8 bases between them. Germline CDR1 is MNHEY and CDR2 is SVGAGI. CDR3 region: CASSYRDRSPLHF. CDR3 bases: TGTGCCAGCAGTTACAGGGATCGTTCACCCCTCCACTTT.

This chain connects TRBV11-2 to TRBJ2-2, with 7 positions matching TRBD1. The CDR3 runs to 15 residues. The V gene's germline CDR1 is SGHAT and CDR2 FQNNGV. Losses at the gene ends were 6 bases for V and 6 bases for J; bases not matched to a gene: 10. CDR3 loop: CASRGYRGSAGELFF. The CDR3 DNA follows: TGTGCCAGCAGAGGATACAGGGGTAGCGCCGGGGAGCTGTTTTTT.

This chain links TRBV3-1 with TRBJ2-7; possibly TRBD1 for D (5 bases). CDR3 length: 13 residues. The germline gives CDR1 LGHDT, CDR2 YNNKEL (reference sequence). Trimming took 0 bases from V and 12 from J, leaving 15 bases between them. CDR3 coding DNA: TGTGCCAGCAGCCAAGAGTCTCGGTCAGGGCTGTACTTC. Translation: CASSQESRSGLYF.

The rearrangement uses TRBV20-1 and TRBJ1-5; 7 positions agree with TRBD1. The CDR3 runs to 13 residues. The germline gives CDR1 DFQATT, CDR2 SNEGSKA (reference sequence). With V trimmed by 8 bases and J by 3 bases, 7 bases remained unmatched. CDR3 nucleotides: TGCAGTTTGGGACAGACACTCAATCAGCCCCAGCATTTT. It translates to CSLGQTLNQPQHF.

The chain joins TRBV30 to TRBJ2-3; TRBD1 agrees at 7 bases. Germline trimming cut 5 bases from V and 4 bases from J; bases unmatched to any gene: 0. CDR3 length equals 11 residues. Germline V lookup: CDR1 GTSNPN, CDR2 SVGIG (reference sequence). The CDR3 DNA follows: TGTGCCTGGGGACAGGCAGATACGCAGTATTTT. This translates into CAWGQADTQYF.